Only one count was recorded for the clone carrying this T cell receptor (beta chain). The record originates from a study of blood T cell repertoires in COVID-19. The wider study: There were acute and convalescent COVID-19 samples, and they came from the United States, Italy and Spain. Sources were T cells, B-cell-depleted T cells, or PBMCs; the material itself was cDNA or gDNA.

Per the germline V gene, CDR1 is SNHLY and CDR2 is FYNNEI. V gave up 4 bases and J gave up 2 bases, with 8 bases separating them. CDR3 length: 13 amino acids. Source study methods: Cell counts per sample came from amplifying reference gene primers. Assay: immunoSEQ multiplex PCR; the TCRdb copy retains only in-frame clones and omits some. V, J and clone size derive from that table, while D and trimming were established from the DNA sequence. The sample shows tens of thousands of clones, approximately 80% of them seen only once. This sequence was found in a human donor in a cohort sampled during active COVID-19. The specimen was peripheral blood. The chain carries TRBV2 and TRBJ1-2; D gene ambiguous. In DNA, the CDR3 is TGTGCCAGCAGTGTTAGGGAGAACTATGGCTACACCTTC. This translates into CASSVRENYGYTF.